Listed below are T cell receptor beta chains from one sample, sequenced in a study of cytomegalovirus exposure and HLA in healthy donors. Repertoires were generated with immunoSEQ multiplex PCR, while TCRdb's copy carries only in-frame clones and drops some. In the table there are fewer than 200,000 clones, 86% of which are singletons. The sample taken for sequencing was PBMCs. These receptors were taken from a young man in good health and CMV-seropositive. CDR3s include the opening cysteine and the closing phenylalanine or tryptophan. D genes are given only for firm matches. Size is omitted from some rows. Given values are once, few, many or a class for expanded clones.

abundance	v_gene	d_gene	j_gene	CDR3nt	CDR3aa
.	TRBV6-5	.	TRBJ1-1	TGTGCCAGCAGTTACGGCAGCGGGAACACTGAAGCTTTCTTT	CASSYGSGNTEAFF
.	TRBV20-1	.	TRBJ2-5	TGCAGTGCCCCGTACCAAGAGACCCAGTACTTC	CSAPYQETQYF
few	TRBV9	.	TRBJ1-2	TGTGCCAGCAGCGTAGTCGACGGGTCCTATGGCTACACCTTC	CASSVVDGSYGYTF
.	TRBV19	TRBD1	TRBJ1-5	TGTGCCAGTAGAAGCGACAGGGACAATCAGCCCCAGCATTTT	CASRSDRDNQPQHF
.	TRBV5-1	.	TRBJ2-5	TGCGCCAGCAGCTTGTTCCCTTCAGAGGCCCAGTACTTC	CASSLFPSEAQYF
.	TRBV13	.	TRBJ2-5	TGTGCCAGCAGCTCCGGACAGACGATGCAAGAGACCCAGTACTTC	CASSSGQTMQETQYF
.	TRBV5-1	TRBD1	TRBJ2-2	TGCGCCAGCAGCTTGCTGGGACAGGGGGTAGCCGGGGAGCTGTTTTTT	CASSLLGQGVAGELFF
.	TRBV7-9	.	TRBJ2-7	TGTGCCAGCAGCCCATCAAGGGGTGGGGGGTCTTTCTACGAGCAGTACTTC	CASSPSRGGGSFYEQYF
.	TRBV27	TRBD1	TRBJ1-5	TGTGCCAGCAGTTTGGTCCTCGGGACAGTGGTCTATAGCAATCAGCCCCAGCATTTT	CASSLVLGTVVYSNQPQHF
.	TRBV2	TRBD1	TRBJ1-1	TGTGCCAGCAGAGGACAGGGAGTAAAGACTGAAGCTTTCTTT	CASRGQGVKTEAFF
once	TRBV6-6	TRBD2	TRBJ2-7	TGTGCCAGCAGTCTCGGACTAGTCGGGACGGGGGAGCAGTACTTC	CASSLGLVGTGEQYF
.	TRBV7-2	TRBD1	TRBJ2-7	TGTGCCAGCAGCTTATCAGGGGGCTTCTACGAGCAGTACTTC	CASSLSGGFYEQYF
.	TRBV7-2	TRBD2	TRBJ2-3	TGTGCCAGCAGCTCCCCAGCGGGAGGCAGGGCCGGAGTTACAGATACGCAGTATTTT	CASSSPAGGRAGVTDTQYF
once	TRBV5-1	.	TRBJ2-7	TGCGCCAGCAGCTTGCCCGGGGTAGGGTCCTACGAGCAGTACTTC	CASSLPGVGSYEQYF
.	TRBV7-9	TRBD2	TRBJ2-5	TGTGCCAGCAGCCCTCTAGGAGCGGGGGGGCCAGAGACCCAGTACTTC	CASSPLGAGGPETQYF
.	TRBV4-3	.	TRBJ2-7	TGCGCCAGCAGCCTTTCTAGGGGCAACGAGCAGTACTTC	CASSLSRGNEQYF
.	TRBV27	TRBD2	TRBJ2-3	TGTGCCAGCAGTTTCCGGACTAGCGGGGGGTACACAGATACGCAGTATTTT	CASSFRTSGGYTDTQYF
.	TRBV6-4	TRBD2	TRBJ2-3	TGTGCCAGCAGTGAAGGAGCTAGCGGGACAGATACGCAGTATTTT	CASSEGASGTDTQYF
.	TRBV28	TRBD2	TRBJ2-2	TGTGCCAGTTTCACGGTAGCGGGGAACCCCGGGGAGCTGTTTTTT	CASFTVAGNPGELFF
.	TRBV30	.	TRBJ1-5	TGTGCCTGGAACCCAGGGGCCAATCAGCCCCAGCATTTT	CAWNPGANQPQHF